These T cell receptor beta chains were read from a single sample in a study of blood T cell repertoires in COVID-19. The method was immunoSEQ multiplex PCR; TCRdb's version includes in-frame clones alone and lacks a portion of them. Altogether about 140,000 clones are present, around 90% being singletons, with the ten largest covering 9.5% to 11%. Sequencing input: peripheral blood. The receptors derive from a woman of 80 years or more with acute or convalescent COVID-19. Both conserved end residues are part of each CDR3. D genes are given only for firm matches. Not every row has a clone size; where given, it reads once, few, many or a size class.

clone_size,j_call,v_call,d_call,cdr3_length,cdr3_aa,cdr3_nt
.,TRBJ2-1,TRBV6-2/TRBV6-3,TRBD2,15,CASSYSSGVYNEQFF,TGTGCCAGCAGTTACAGCAGCGGGGTCTACAATGAGCAGTTCTTC
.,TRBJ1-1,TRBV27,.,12,CASSESGTEAFF,TGTGCCAGCAGTGAATCAGGCACTGAAGCTTTCTTT
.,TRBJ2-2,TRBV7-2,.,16,CASSPKARENTGELFF,TGTGCCAGCAGCCCAAAGGCCAGGGAGAACACCGGGGAGCTGTTTTTT
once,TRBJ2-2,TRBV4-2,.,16,CASSQELAGNTGELFF,TGTGCCAGCAGCCAAGAACTAGCAGGGAACACCGGGGAGCTGTTTTTT
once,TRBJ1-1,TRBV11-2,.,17,CASSLVSRDGQYTEAFF,TGTGCCAGCAGCTTAGTATCTCGAGACGGACAATACACTGAAGCTTTCTTT
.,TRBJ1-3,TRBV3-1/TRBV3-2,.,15,CASSQDGGSGNTIYF,TGTGCCAGCAGCCAAGATGGCGGCTCTGGAAACACCATATATTTT
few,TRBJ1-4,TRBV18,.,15,CASSPPAARGEKLFF,TGTGCCAGCTCACCCCCGGCGGCCCGGGGGGAAAAACTGTTTTTT
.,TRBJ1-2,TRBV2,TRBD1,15,CASTLIGQGADGYTF,TGTGCCAGCACTTTAATAGGACAGGGGGCTGATGGCTACACCTTC
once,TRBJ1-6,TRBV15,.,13,CATSRDRYSPLHF,TGTGCCACCAGCAGAGATCGGTATTCACCCCTCCACTTT
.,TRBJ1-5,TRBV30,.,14,CAWSVTGTPQPQHF,TGTGCCTGGAGTGTTACAGGGACCCCCCAGCCCCAGCATTTT
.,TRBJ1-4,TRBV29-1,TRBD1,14,CSVQQGAGGEKLFF,TGCAGCGTTCAACAGGGGGCCGGGGGTGAAAAACTGTTTTTT
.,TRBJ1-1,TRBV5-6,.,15,CASSGTGRKNTEAFF,TGTGCCAGCAGCGGTACAGGGCGTAAAAACACTGAAGCTTTCTTT
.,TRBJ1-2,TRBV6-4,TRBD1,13,CASSDPTGVGYTF,TGTGCCAGCAGTGACCCAACAGGGGTTGGCTACACCTTC
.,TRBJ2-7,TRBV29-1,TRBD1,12,CSVSRQGHEQYF,TGCAGCGTTAGCCGACAGGGGCACGAGCAGTACTTC
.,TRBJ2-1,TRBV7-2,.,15,CASSPGRGAYNEQFF,TGTGCCAGCAGCCCCGGCAGGGGGGCTTACAATGAGCAGTTCTTC
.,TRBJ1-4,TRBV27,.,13,CASSLRRNEKLFF,TGTGCCAGCAGTTTAAGGAGGAATGAAAAACTGTTTTTT
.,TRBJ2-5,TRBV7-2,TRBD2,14,CASSLQRGGETQYF,TGTGCCAGCAGCTTACAGCGGGGGGGGGAGACCCAGTACTTC
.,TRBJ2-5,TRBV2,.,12,CASSVSLETQYF,TGTGCCAGCAGTGTATCCTTGGAGACCCAGTACTTC
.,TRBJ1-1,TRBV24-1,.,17,CATKASGGLVLDTEAFF,TGTGCCACCAAGGCCTCGGGAGGGTTGGTTCTGGATACTGAAGCTTTCTTT
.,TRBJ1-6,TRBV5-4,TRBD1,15,CASSFPGTGGSPLHF,TGTGCCAGCAGCTTCCCGGGGACAGGGGGTTCACCCCTCCACTTT
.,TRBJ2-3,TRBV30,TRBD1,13,CAYGQGLTDTQYF,TGTGCTTACGGACAGGGGTTAACAGATACGCAGTATTTT
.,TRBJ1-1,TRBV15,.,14,CATSRPTPTSEAFF,TGTGCCACCAGCAGACCGACACCTACCTCTGAAGCTTTCTTT
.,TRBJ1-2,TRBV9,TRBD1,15,CASSGYPGQGYGYTF,TGTGCCAGCAGCGGATACCCGGGACAGGGATATGGCTACACCTTC
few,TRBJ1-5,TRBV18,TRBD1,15,CASSQDQGVGQPQHF,TGTGCCAGCTCACAGGATCAGGGGGTTGGTCAGCCCCAGCATTTT
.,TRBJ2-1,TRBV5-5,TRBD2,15,CASSLAPSGRDEQFF,TGTGCCAGCAGCTTGGCCCCTAGCGGACGGGATGAGCAGTTCTTC
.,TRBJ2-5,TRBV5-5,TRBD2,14,CASSLDTSVETQYF,TGTGCCAGCAGCTTGGATACTAGCGTGGAGACCCAGTACTTC
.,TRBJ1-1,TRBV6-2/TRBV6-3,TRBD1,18,CASSYWLFGTGGFTEAFF,TGTGCCAGCAGTTACTGGCTGTTCGGTACAGGGGGATTTACTGAAGCTTTCTTT
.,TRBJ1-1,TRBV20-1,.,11,CSARVSTEAFF,TGCAGTGCTAGAGTGTCAACTGAAGCTTTCTTT
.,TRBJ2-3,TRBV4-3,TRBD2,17,CASSQSPAGGYTDTQYF,TGCGCCAGCAGCCAAAGTCCCGCGGGGGGCTACACAGATACGCAGTATTTT
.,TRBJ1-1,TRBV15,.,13,CATSRGGNTEAFF,TGTGCCACCAGCAGAGGAGGGAACACTGAAGCTTTCTTT
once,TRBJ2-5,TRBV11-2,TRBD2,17,CASSLVWSGGAGETQYF,TGTGCCAGCAGCTTAGTGTGGAGCGGGGGGGCAGGGGAGACCCAGTACTTC
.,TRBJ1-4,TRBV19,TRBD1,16,CASSAGTAATNEKLFF,TGTGCCAGTAGTGCCGGGACAGCTGCAACTAATGAAAAACTGTTTTTT
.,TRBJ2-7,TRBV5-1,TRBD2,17,CASSLSLAGGPKYEQYF,TGCGCCAGCAGCTTGTCCCTAGCGGGGGGGCCGAAGTACGAGCAGTACTTC
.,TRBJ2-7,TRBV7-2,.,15,CASSLGTADLYEQYF,TGTGCCAGCAGCTTAGGGACAGCAGACCTCTACGAGCAGTACTTC
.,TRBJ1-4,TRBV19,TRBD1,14,CASSKGQNNEKLFF,TGTGCCAGTAGTAAGGGACAGAATAATGAAAAACTGTTTTTT
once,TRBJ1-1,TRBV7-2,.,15,CASSLAIGADTEAFF,TGTGCCAGCAGCTTAGCGATAGGGGCGGACACTGAAGCTTTCTTT
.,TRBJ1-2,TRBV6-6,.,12,CASMSGNYGYTF,TGTGCCAGCATGTCGGGGAACTATGGCTACACCTTC
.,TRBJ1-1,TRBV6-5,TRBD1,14,CASSSLQGFPEAFF,TGTGCCAGCAGTTCCTTACAGGGGTTTCCTGAAGCTTTCTTT
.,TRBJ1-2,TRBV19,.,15,CASSMAGVPNYGYTF,TGTGCCAGTAGTATGGCCGGGGTCCCTAACTATGGCTACACCTTC
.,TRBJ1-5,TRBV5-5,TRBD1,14,CASSNRDRDQPQHF,TGTGCCAGCAGCAACCGGGACAGGGATCAGCCCCAGCATTTT
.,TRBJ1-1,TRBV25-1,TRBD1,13,CASRQGWNTEAFF,TGTGCCAGTCGACAGGGCTGGAACACTGAAGCTTTCTTT
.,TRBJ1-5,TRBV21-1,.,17,CASSTASRDRGHQPQHF,TGTGCCAGCAGCACGGCGTCCCGGGACAGGGGGCATCAGCCCCAGCATTTT
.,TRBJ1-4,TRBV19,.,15,CASSIHYRTNEKLFF,TGTGCCAGTAGTATCCACTATCGGACTAATGAAAAACTGTTTTTT
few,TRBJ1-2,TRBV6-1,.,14,CASSEQSGNYGYTF,TGTGCCAGCAGTGAACAGTCGGGGAACTATGGCTACACCTTC
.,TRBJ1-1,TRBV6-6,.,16,CASRKRGAATDTEAFF,TGTGCCAGCAGAAAACGGGGGGCAGCGACGGACACTGAAGCTTTCTTT
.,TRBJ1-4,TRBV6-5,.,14,CASSVDRLSEKLFF,TGTGCCAGCAGCGTCGACAGATTGAGTGAAAAACTGTTTTTT
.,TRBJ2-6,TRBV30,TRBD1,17,CAWSRSGTGAGANVLTF,TGTGCCTGGAGTAGATCCGGGACAGGGGCTGGGGCCAACGTCCTGACTTTC
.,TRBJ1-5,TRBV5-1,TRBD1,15,CASSLAGGRDQPQHF,TGCGCCAGCAGCTTGGCAGGGGGCCGGGATCAGCCCCAGCATTTT
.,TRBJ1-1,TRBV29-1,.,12,CSVVPDSFGAFF,TGCAGCGTTGTTCCTGACAGTTTCGGGGCTTTCTTT
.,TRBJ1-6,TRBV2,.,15,CASSEMSSLYSPLHF,TGTGCCAGCAGTGAAATGTCCTCTCTGTATTCACCCCTCCACTTT
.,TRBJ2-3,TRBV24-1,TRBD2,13,CATSGGLGDTQYF,TGTGCCACCAGTGGGGGACTAGGAGATACGCAGTATTTT
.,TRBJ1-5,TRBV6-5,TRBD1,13,CASRETGRQPQHF,TGTGCCAGCAGGGAGACAGGGCGCCAGCCCCAGCATTTT
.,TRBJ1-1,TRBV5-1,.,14,CASSLDQGNTEAFF,TGCGCCAGCAGCCTCGATCAGGGGAACACTGAAGCTTTCTTT
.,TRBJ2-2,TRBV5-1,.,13,CASSRLRAGELFF,TGCGCCAGCAGCCGGTTAAGAGCCGGGGAGCTGTTTTTT